The T cell receptor (beta chain) under discussion was sequenced for a study of control samples from healthy donors and cancer patients (dated by TCRdb to between 2020 and 2021). Library construction relied on the immunoSEQ multiplex PCR assay. In its TCRdb copy, this immuneACCESS table keeps in-frame sequences only and misses some clones. Where compared with another copy, unresolved V genes explain less than half of these, and the others have no known cause. The sample table lists about 110,000 clones, 90% of them with a count of one. The ten largest account for 4% to 5.5% of the sample. On this clone: Its specific antigen is unknown. No base quality values were provided; no much bigger clone lies one nucleotide off.

Including the terminal cysteine and phenylalanine, the CDR3 comprises 17 residues. CDR3 DNA only is kept here, 51 bases in frame from base 1. Reading the germline V gene gives CDR1 SGHTA and CDR2 FQGNSA. V and J are trimmed by 1 base and 8 bases, and the gene matches miss 11 bases of the junction. Here the chain combines TRBV7-2 and TRBJ2-1; TRBD2 agrees with 10 junctional bases. Sequences were obtained from blood. This receptor was obtained from a human donor in good health. The donor label of this sample is uncertain. The nucleotide sequence is given as TGTGCCAGCAGCTTAGTACTCCTAGCGGGGGAAATGGATGAGCAGTTCTTC. Translated, this is CASSLVLLAGEMDEQFF.